This entry concerns a single T cell receptor beta chain. CDR3 size: 18 residues. Germline CDR1 MGHRA, CDR2 YSYEKL. V lost 4 bases and J lost 7, with 28 bases in between. The data were taken from a study of blood T cell repertoires in COVID-19. Sequencing was performed with immunoSEQ multiplex PCR; in TCRdb, only in-frame clones are kept and a portion is missing. The sample includes roughly 250,000 clones, 75% to 90% seen only once; the top ten take around an eighth. The sequencing sample was made of peripheral blood. This sequence was found in a woman in her fifties or sixties with active or convalescent COVID-19. J is TRBJ1-2 and V is TRBV4-1; a weak D match, TRBD1 (6 bases). The CDR3 DNA sequence: TGCGCCAGCAGCCCTAAAAGAAGGACAGAGCTACTAATCGGTGGCTACACCTTC. It is translated as CASSPKRRTELLIGGYTF.